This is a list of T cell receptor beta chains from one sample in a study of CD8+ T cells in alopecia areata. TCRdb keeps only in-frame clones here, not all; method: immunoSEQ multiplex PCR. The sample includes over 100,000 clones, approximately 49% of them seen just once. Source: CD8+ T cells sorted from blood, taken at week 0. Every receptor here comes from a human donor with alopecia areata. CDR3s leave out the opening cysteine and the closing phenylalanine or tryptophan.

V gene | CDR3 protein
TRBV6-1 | ASSVTSGGADEQF
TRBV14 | ASSQVEFTETQY
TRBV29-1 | SSLGEFSEAF
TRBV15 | ATSRDRDRGTGELF
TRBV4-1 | ASSQEAPYEQY
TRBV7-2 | ASSLGRGDEQY
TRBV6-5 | ASSYGGGVYNEKLF
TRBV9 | ASSAGTGLYEQY
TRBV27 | ASSSSPPYGYT
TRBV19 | ASNGPGDYNSPLH
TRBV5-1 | ASSFATGLNTEAF
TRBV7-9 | ASSLNTEAF
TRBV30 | AWSVYVGTEAF
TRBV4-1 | ASSQAAGDHVEQY
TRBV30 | AWSVDAGYGYT
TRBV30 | AWRRVGGGEF
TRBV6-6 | ASQGGSSGNTIY
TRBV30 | AWAELAGVHYGYT
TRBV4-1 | ASSHPRARGRTGELF
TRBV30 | AWKVVTEAF
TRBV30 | AWSVLNTEAF
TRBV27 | ASSNGRRTEAF
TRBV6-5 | ASSYSGGSYEQY
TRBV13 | ASSRQGSTYEQY
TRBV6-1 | ASSWAGYEAF
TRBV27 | ASSLGNTEAF